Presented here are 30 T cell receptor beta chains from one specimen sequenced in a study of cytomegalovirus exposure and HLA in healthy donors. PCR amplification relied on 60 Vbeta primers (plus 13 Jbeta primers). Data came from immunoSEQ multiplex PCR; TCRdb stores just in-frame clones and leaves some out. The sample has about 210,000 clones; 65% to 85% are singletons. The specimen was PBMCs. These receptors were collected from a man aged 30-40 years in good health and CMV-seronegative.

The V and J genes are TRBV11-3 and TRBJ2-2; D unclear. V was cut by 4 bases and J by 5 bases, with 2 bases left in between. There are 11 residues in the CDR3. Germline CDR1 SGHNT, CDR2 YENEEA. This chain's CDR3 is CASSSTGELFF. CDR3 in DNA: TGTGCCAGCAGCTCGACCGGGGAGCTGTTTTTT. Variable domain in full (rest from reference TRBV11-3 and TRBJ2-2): EAGVVQSPRYKIIEKKQPVAFWCNPISGHNTLYWYLQNLGQGPELLIRYENEEAVDDSQLPKDRFSAERLKGVDSTLKIQPAELGDSAVYLCASSSTGELFFGEGSRLTVL.

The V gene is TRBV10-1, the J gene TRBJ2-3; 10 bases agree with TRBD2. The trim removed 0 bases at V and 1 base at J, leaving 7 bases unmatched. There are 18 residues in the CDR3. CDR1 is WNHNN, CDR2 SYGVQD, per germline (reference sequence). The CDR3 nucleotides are TGCGCCAGCAGTGAGTCTTATAGGACTAGCGGACGCACAGATACGCAGTATTTT. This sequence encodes CASSESYRTSGRTDTQYF.

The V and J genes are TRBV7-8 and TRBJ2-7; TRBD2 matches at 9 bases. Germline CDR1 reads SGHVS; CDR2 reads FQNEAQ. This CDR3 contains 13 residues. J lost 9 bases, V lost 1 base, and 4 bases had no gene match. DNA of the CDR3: TGTGCCAGCAGCTTAGGCGGGGGGGCAGCGCAGTACTTC. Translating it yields CASSLGGGAAQYF.

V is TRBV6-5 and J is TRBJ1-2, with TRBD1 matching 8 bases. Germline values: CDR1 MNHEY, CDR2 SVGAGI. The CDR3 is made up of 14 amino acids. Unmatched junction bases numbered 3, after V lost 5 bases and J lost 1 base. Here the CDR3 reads CASSIGQGNYGYTF. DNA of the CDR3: TGTGCCAGCAGTATCGGACAGGGTAACTATGGCTACACCTTC.

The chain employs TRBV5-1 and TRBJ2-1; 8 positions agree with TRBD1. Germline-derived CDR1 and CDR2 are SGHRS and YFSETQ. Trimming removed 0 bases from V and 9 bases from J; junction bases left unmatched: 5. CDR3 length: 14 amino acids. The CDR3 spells CASSLATGGGEQFF. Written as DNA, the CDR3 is TGCGCCAGCAGCTTGGCTACAGGGGGTGGTGAGCAGTTCTTC.

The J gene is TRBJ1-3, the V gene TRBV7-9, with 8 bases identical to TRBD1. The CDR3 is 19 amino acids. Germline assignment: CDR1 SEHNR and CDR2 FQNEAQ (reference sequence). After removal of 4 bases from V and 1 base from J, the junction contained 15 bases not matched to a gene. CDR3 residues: CASSSWTGIGGTSGNTIYF. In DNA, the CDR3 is TGTGCCAGCAGCTCCTGGACAGGGATTGGAGGAACATCTGGAAACACCATATATTTT.

The CDR3 here is CASNLGAPTDTQYF. CDR3 nucleotides: TGTGCCAGCAATCTAGGGGCCCCCACAGATACGCAGTATTTT. The chain uses TRBV7-9 and TRBJ2-3; D is possibly TRBD1 (5 bases). Trimming shortened V by 7 bases and J by 2 bases, and 13 bases separated the two germline ends. The germline CDR1 and CDR2 sequences are SEHNR and FQNEAQ (reference sequence). CDR3 length equals 14 residues. The full variable domain, with the rest looked up from reference TRBV7-9 and TRBJ2-3, is DTGVSQNPRHKITKRGQNVTFRCDPISEHNRLYWYRQTLGQGPEFLTYFQNEAQLEKSRLLSDRFSAERPKGSFSTLEIQRTEQGDSAMYLCASNLGAPTDTQYFGPGTRLTVL.

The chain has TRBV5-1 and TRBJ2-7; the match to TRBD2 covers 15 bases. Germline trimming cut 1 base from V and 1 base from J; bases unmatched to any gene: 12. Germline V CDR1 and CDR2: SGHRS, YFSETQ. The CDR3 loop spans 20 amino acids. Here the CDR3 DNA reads TGCGCCAGCAGCTTGAGGACTAGCGGGGGGGTAAGATCGGATTCCTACGAGCAGTACTTC. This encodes CASSLRTSGGVRSDSYEQYF. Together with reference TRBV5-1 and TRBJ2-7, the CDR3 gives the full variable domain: KAGVTQTPRYLIKTRGQQVTLSCSPISGHRSVSWYQQTPGQGLQFLFEYFSETQRNKGNFPGRFSGRQFSNSRSEMNVSTLELGDSALYLCASSLRTSGGVRSDSYEQYFGPGTRLTVT.

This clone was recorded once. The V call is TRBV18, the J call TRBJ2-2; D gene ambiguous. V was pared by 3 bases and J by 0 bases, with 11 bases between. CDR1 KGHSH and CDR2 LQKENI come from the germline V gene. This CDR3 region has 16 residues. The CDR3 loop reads CASSPPGRANTGELFF. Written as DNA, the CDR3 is TGTGCCAGCTCACCTCCCGGCCGGGCGAACACCGGGGAGCTGTTTTTT.

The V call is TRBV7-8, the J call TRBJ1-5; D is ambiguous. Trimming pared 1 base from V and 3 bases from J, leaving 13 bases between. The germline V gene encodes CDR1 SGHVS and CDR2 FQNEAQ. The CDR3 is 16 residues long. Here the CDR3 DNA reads TGTGCCAGCAGCTTAGACAATGGGAGGGCCAATCAGCCCCAGCATTTT. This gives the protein CASSLDNGRANQPQHF.

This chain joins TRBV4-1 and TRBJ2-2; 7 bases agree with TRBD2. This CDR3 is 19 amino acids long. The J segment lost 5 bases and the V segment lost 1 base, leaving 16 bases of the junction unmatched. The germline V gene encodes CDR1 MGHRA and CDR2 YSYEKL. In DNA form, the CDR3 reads TGCGCCAGCAGCCAAGGGTTGCCTTGGGGGGGAGTGGGTACCGGGGAGCTGTTTTTT. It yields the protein CASSQGLPWGGVGTGELFF.

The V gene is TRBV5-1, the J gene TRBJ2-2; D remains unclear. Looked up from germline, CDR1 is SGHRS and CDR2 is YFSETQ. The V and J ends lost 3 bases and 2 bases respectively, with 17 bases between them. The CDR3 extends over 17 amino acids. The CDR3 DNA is TGCGCCAGCAGCTCTCATCAAACTACGATAAACACCGGGGAGCTGTTTTTT. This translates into CASSSHQTTINTGELFF.

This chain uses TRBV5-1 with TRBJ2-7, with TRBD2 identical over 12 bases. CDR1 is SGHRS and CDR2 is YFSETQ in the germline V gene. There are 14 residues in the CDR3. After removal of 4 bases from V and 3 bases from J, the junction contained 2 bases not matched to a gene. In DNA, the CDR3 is TGCGCCAGCAGCCGGACTAGCGGGGTCTACGAGCAGTACTTC. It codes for CASSRTSGVYEQYF. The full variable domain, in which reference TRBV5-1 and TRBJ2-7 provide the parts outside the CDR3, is KAGVTQTPRYLIKTRGQQVTLSCSPISGHRSVSWYQQTPGQGLQFLFEYFSETQRNKGNFPGRFSGRQFSNSRSEMNVSTLELGDSALYLCASSRTSGVYEQYFGPGTRLTVT.

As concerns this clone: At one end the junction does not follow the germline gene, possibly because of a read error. CDR3 in DNA: TGTGCCAGCAGTCTTCCCGGACAGGGGTGTTTTTTT. Translated, it gives CASSLPGQGCFF. The chain couples TRBV28 to TRBJ1-6; 9 bases map to TRBD1. Per the germline V gene, CDR1 is MDHEN and CDR2 is SYDVKM. This CDR3 comprises 12 residues.

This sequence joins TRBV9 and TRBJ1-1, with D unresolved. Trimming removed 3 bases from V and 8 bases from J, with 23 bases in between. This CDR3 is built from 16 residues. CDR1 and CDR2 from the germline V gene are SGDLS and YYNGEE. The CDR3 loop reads CASSAEEVAVLREAFF. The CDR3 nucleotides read TGTGCCAGCAGCGCCGAGGAGGTGGCAGTCCTAAGGGAAGCTTTCTTT.

CDR3 amino acids: CASNFGGGIGQPQHF. The CDR3 DNA reads TGTGCCAGCAACTTCGGGGGGGGGATCGGGCAGCCCCAGCATTTT. This chain joins TRBV2 and TRBJ1-5; tentatively, D is TRBD1 (5 bases). Germline V gene sequence: CDR1 SNHLY, CDR2 FYNNEI. V was pared by 7 bases and J by 7 bases, with 20 bases between. CDR3 length: 15 amino acids.

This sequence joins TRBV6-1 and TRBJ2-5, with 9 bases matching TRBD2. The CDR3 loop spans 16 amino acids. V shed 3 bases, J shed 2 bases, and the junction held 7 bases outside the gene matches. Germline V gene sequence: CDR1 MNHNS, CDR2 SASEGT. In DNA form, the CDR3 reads TGTGCCAGCAGTGAGGTCAAACTAGCGGGTCAAGAGACCCAGTACTTC. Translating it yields CASSEVKLAGQETQYF.

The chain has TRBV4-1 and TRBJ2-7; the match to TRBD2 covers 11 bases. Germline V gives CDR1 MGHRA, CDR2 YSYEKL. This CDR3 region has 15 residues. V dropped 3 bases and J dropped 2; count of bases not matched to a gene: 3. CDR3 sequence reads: CASSQVTSGAYEQYF. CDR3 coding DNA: TGCGCCAGCAGCCAGGTGACTAGCGGGGCCTACGAGCAGTACTTC.

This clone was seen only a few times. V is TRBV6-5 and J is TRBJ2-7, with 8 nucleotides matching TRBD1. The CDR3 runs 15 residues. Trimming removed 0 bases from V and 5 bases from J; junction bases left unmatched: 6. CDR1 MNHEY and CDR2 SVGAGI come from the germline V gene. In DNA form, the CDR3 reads TGTGCCAGCAGTTACTCCCCGGACAGGGCCAACGAGCAGTACTTC. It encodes CASSYSPDRANEQYF.

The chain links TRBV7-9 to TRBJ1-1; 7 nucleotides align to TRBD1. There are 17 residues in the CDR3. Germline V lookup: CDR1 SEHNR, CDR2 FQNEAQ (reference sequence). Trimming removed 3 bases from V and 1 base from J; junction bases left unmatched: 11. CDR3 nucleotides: TGTGCCAGCAGCTTTTACAGGGGAGGACGAAGGAACACTGAAGCTTTCTTT. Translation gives CASSFYRGGRRNTEAFF.

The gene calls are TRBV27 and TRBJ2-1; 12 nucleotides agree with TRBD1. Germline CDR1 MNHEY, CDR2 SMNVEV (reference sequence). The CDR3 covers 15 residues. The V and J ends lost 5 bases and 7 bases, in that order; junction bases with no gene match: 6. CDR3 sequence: CASSLPGQGANEQFF. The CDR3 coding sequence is TGTGCCAGCAGTCTCCCGGGACAGGGGGCTAATGAGCAGTTCTTC.

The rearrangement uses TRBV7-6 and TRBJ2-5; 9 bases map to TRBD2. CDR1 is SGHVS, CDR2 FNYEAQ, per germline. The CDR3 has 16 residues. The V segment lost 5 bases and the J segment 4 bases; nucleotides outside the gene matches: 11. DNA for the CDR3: TGTGCCAGCAGCCTGGGCGGGCTAGCGGGGAGAGAGACCCAGTACTTC. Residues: CASSLGGLAGRETQYF.

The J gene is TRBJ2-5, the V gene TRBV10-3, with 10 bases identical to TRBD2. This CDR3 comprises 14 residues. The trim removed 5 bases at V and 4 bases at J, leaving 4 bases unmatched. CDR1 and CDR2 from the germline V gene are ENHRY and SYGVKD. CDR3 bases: TGTGCCATCAGTACTAGCGGGGCTCGAGAGACCCAGTACTTC. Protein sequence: CAISTSGARETQYF.

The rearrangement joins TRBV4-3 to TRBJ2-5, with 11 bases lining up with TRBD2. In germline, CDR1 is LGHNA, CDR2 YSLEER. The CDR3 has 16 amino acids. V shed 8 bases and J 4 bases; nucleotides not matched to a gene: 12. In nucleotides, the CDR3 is TGCGCCAGCTCCGAAGAACTAGCGGGGGTCCTAGAGACCCAGTACTTC. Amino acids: CASSEELAGVLETQYF.

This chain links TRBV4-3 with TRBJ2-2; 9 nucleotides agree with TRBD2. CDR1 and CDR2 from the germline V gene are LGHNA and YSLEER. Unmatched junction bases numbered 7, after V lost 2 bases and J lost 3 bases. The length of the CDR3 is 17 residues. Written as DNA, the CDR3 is TGCGCCAGCAGCCAACTAAGCGGGGGGCCATACACCGGGGAGCTGTTTTTT. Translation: CASSQLSGGPYTGELFF.

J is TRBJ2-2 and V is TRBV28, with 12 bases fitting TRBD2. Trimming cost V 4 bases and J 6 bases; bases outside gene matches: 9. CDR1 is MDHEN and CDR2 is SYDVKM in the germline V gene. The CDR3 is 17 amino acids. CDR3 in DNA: TGTGCCAGCAGTTACCCTAGCGGGGGGGCTGAAGCCGGGGAGCTGTTTTTT. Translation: CASSYPSGGAEAGELFF.

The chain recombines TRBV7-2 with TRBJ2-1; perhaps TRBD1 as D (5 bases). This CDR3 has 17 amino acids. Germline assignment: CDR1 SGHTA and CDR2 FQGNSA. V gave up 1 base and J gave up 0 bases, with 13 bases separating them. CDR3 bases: TGTGCCAGCAGCTTAGATTGGACACCCAGCTCCTACAATGAGCAGTTCTTC. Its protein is CASSLDWTPSSYNEQFF.

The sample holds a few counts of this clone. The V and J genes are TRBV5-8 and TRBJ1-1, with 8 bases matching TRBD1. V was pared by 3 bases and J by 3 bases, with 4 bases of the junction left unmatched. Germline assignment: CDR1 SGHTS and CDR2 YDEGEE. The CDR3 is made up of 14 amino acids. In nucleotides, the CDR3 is TGTGCCAGCAGCTCGGACAGGGAATACACTGAAGCTTTCTTT. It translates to CASSSDREYTEAFF.

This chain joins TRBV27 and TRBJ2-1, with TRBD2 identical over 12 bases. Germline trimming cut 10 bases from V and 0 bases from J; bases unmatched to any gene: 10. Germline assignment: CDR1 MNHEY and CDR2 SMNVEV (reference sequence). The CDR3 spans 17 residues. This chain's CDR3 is CATKLAGGWSSYNEQFF. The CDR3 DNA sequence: TGTGCCACCAAACTAGCGGGGGGTTGGAGCTCCTACAATGAGCAGTTCTTC.

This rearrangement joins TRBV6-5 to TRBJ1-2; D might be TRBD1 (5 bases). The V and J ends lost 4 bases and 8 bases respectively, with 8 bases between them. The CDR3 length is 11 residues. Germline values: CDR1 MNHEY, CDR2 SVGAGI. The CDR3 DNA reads TGTGCCAGCAGTTTTGGGGGGGGCTACACCTTC. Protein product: CASSFGGGYTF.